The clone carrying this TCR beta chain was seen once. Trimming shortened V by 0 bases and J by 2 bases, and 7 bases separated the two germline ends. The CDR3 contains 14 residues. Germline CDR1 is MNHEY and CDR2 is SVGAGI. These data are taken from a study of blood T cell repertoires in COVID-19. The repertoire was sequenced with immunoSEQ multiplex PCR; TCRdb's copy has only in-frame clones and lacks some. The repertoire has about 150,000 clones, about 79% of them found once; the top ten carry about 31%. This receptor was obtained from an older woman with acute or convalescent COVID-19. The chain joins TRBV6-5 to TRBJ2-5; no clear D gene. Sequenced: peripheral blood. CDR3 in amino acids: CASSYSARQETQYF. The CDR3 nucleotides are TGTGCCAGCAGTTACTCGGCGCGGCAAGAGACCCAGTACTTC.